One and the same sample provided the 21 T cell receptor beta chains below, sequenced in a study of cytomegalovirus exposure and HLA in healthy donors. 13 Jbeta primers and 60 Vbeta primers were used for the PCR. Repertoires were generated with immunoSEQ multiplex PCR, while TCRdb's copy carries only in-frame clones and drops some. Here the sample spans under 200,000 clones, approximately 78% being singletons. The sequenced sample was PBMCs. These receptor sequences come from a woman in her late teens or twenties in good health and CMV-seronegative.

The rearrangement joins TRBV7-9 to TRBJ2-7, with D possibly being TRBD2 (6 bases). The CDR3 is made up of 16 amino acids. Germline assignment: CDR1 SEHNR and CDR2 FQNEAQ (reference sequence). The CDR3 nucleotides are TGTTCCAGCAGCCCCACTTCGGGGGTGGAAGTGTACGAGCAGTACGTC. Translated, it gives CSSSPTSGVEVYEQYV.

V and J are TRBV7-9 and TRBJ2-3; 7 nucleotides agree with TRBD2. The trim removed 1 base at V and 4 bases at J, leaving 11 bases unmatched. This CDR3 region has 17 residues. CDR1 SEHNR and CDR2 FQNEAQ come from the germline V gene (reference sequence). The CDR3 region has the DNA TGTGCCAGCAGCTTAGGAGCCATGCGGGAGCGGGCAGATACGCAGTATTTT. It translates to CASSLGAMRERADTQYF.

The chain carries TRBV2 and TRBJ2-5; 10 nucleotides align to TRBD2. Per the germline V gene, CDR1 is SNHLY and CDR2 is FYNNEI. This CDR3 region has 17 residues. V trimming: 3 bases; J trimming: 5 bases; junction bases outside the gene matches: 12. For the CDR3, the DNA is TGTGCCAGCAGTGAGAGGGTACTAGCGGGACGGATTGAGACCCAGTACTTC. As protein: CASSERVLAGRIETQYF.

This clone occurred once. The chain recombines TRBV27 with TRBJ2-7, with 16 bases that match TRBD2. This CDR3 region has 16 residues. Germline CDR1 MNHEY, CDR2 SMNVEV (reference sequence). The V gene end was trimmed by 5 bases and the J gene end by 12 bases; junction bases not matched to a gene: 13. CDR3 in amino acids: CASSPFGTSGRAGPYF. CDR3 bases: TGTGCCAGCAGTCCCTTTGGGACTAGCGGGAGGGCCGGTCCGTACTTC.

This chain links TRBV15 with TRBJ2-2; D is undetermined. The V end was cut by 0 bases, the J end by 2 bases, with 10 bases between. The CDR3 runs 16 residues. The germline CDR1 and CDR2 sequences are LNHNV and YYDKDF (reference sequence). The CDR3 DNA reads TGTGCCACCAGCAGAGAGGCTAACAGAAACACCGGGGAGCTGTTTTTT. Residues: CATSREANRNTGELFF. The full variable domain, with the rest looked up from reference TRBV15 and TRBJ2-2, is DAMVIQNPRYQVTQFGKPVTLSCSQTLNHNVMYWYQQKSSQAPKLLFHYYDKDFNNEADTPDNFQSRRPNTSFCFLDIRSPGLGDTAMYLCATSREANRNTGELFFGEGSRLTVL.

The V gene is TRBV11-2, the J gene TRBJ2-5; the D gene is possibly TRBD2 (5 bases). Matching the DNA end better, TRBJ2-7 makes the J call doubtful. The germline CDR1 and CDR2 sequences are SGHAT and FQNNGV. The CDR3 runs 16 residues. CDR3 region: CASTPDRGWVYYEQYF. The DNA of the CDR3 is TGTGCCAGCACCCCCGATCGGGGTTGGGTCTATTACGAGCAGTACTTC.

CDR3 in amino acids: CSVGTGGHGYTF. The CDR3 DNA reads TGCAGCGTTGGGACAGGGGGCCATGGCTACACCTTC. This sequence joins TRBV29-1 and TRBJ1-2; 11 positions match TRBD1. Germline V gives CDR1 SQVTM, CDR2 ANQGSEA. The junction had 1 base not matched to a gene; V was cut back by 4 bases and J by 6 bases. This CDR3 has 12 residues.

The rearrangement links TRBV11-2 to TRBJ2-7, with 8 nucleotides matching TRBD2. Germline V gene sequence: CDR1 SGHAT, CDR2 FQNNGV. The J segment lost 3 bases and the V segment lost 4 bases, leaving 5 bases of the junction unmatched. The CDR3 contains 14 residues. The DNA for the CDR3 is TGTGCCAGCAGCTCAGCGGGGGTTGTCTACGAGCAGTACGTC. This codes for CASSSAGVVYEQYV.

The V gene is TRBV6-5, the J gene TRBJ2-5; TRBD1 matches 9 bases. Trimming took 6 bases from V and 5 from J; bases not matched to a gene: 10. Germline assignment: CDR1 MNHEY and CDR2 SVGAGI. The CDR3 covers 15 residues. Written as DNA, the CDR3 is TGTGCCAGCAGCAAGGGGACAGGGATCCGGGAGACCCAGTACTTC. It codes for CASSKGTGIRETQYF.

A single count supports this clone. The chain links TRBV16 to TRBJ2-1, with 9 bases fitting TRBD2. The CDR3 totals 15 residues. Per germline, CDR1 KGHSY and CDR2 FQNENV. Trimming removed 4 bases from V and 3 bases from J; junction bases left unmatched: 4. The CDR3: CASSPIAGDYNEQFF. CDR3 nucleotides: TGTGCCAGCAGCCCTATAGCGGGAGACTACAATGAGCAGTTCTTC.

This sequence joins TRBV9 and TRBJ2-7; tentatively, D is TRBD1 (5 bases). Germline values: CDR1 SGDLS, CDR2 YYNGEE. Trimming took off 0 bases at V and 5 bases at J, with 12 bases between the two ends. CDR3 size: 14 residues. The CDR3 sequence: CASSVGGRLHEQYF. CDR3 bases: TGTGCCAGCAGCGTAGGGGGCAGGCTGCACGAGCAGTACTTC.

This clone was observed once. The rearrangement links TRBV28 to TRBJ1-5; possible D gene TRBD1, 6 bases. This CDR3 region has 14 residues. CDR1 and CDR2 (germline): MDHEN, SYDVKM. With 5 bases removed from V and 4 bases from J, the gap between germline ends came to 12 bases. CDR3 DNA: TGTGCCAGCAGTCCCCGACAGGAGAATCAGCCCCAGCATTTT. Translated: CASSPRQENQPQHF.

This chain links TRBV15 with TRBJ1-2, with D possibly being TRBD1 (6 bases). The V gene lost 0 bases and the J gene lost 8 bases, with 19 bases spanning the gap. Germline V gives CDR1 LNHNV, CDR2 YYDKDF (reference sequence). The length of the CDR3 is 16 residues. This CDR3 reads CATSRESPGGSMGYTF. The CDR3 DNA reads TGTGCCACCAGCAGAGAGTCTCCGGGGGGCTCAATGGGCTACACCTTC.

This clone was observed a few times. V is TRBV9 and J is TRBJ2-1; 8 bases match TRBD1. Per the germline V gene, CDR1 is SGDLS and CDR2 is YYNGEE. The CDR3 is 17 amino acids. The trim removed 4 bases at V and 9 bases at J, leaving 18 bases unmatched. The CDR3 bases are TGTGCCAGCAGCCGTGGGACAGGAGTCACGCTACAAGGTGAGCAGTTCTTC. Its translation is CASSRGTGVTLQGEQFF. The whole variable domain, filled in from reference TRBV9 and TRBJ2-1, reads DSGVTQTPKHLITATGQRVTLRCSPRSGDLSVYWYQQSLDQGLQFLIQYYNGEERAKGNILERFSAQQFPDLHSELNLSSLELGDSALYFCASSRGTGVTLQGEQFFGPGTRLTVL.

The CDR3 DNA reads as TGTGCCAGCAGCTTGGGCGGGAGGACTCCAGATACGCAGTATTTT. This encodes CASSLGGRTPDTQYF. This sequence joins TRBV5-4 and TRBJ2-3; TRBD2 matches 8 bases. J lost 4 bases, V lost 0 bases, and 4 bases had no gene match. Looked up from germline, CDR1 is SGHNT and CDR2 is YYREEE (reference sequence). This CDR3 has 15 residues.

The chain joins TRBV5-1 to TRBJ2-3; 8 bases line up with TRBD2. After removal of 4 bases from V and 3 bases from J, the junction contained 10 bases not matched to a gene. Per germline, CDR1 SGHRS and CDR2 YFSETQ. This CDR3 region has 16 residues. The CDR3 here is CASSLLQRGFTDTQYF. For the CDR3, the DNA is TGCGCCAGCAGCCTACTTCAGCGGGGGTTTACAGATACGCAGTATTTT. The variable domain in full, completed from reference TRBV5-1 and TRBJ2-3, reads KAGVTQTPRYLIKTRGQQVTLSCSPISGHRSVSWYQQTPGQGLQFLFEYFSETQRNKGNFPGRFSGRQFSNSRSEMNVSTLELGDSALYLCASSLLQRGFTDTQYFGPGTRLTVL.

V and J are TRBV10-2 and TRBJ2-5; TRBD2 matches at 9 bases. The CDR3 loop spans 14 amino acids. The germline V gene has CDR1 WSHSY and CDR2 SAAADI. Trimming removed 7 bases from V and 5 bases from J; junction bases left unmatched: 8. Here the CDR3 reads CASTGPAGGETQYF. CDR3 nucleotide sequence: TGCGCCAGCACGGGCCCCGCGGGAGGGGAGACCCAGTACTTC.

V usage is TRBV7-9 and J usage is TRBJ1-2, with a possible D match to TRBD1 (5 bases). The ends were cut back, 9 bases at V and 2 bases at J, with 13 bases in the middle. Germline V gene lookup returns CDR1 SEHNR and CDR2 FQNEAQ (reference sequence). The CDR3 contains 13 residues. CDR3 sequence: CASVGGTNYGYTF. CDR3 in DNA: TGTGCCAGTGTGGGGGGTACCAACTATGGCTACACCTTC.

The J gene is TRBJ2-1, the V gene TRBV30, with 8 bases identical to TRBD2. Germline trimming cut 4 bases from V and 4 bases from J; bases unmatched to any gene: 9. The CDR3 contains 15 residues. In germline, CDR1 is GTSNPN, CDR2 SVGIG (reference sequence). CDR3 nucleotide sequence: TGTGCCTGGAACGCCCGGGAGGGCCGGTACAATGAGCAGTTCTTC. Amino acid sequence: CAWNAREGRYNEQFF.

This chain joins TRBV18 and TRBJ1-3; the match to TRBD1 covers 8 bases. Losses at the gene ends were 6 bases for V and 2 bases for J; bases not matched to a gene: 3. This CDR3 is built from 14 residues. Germline assignment: CDR1 KGHSH and CDR2 LQKENI. CDR3 nucleotides: TGTGCCAGCTCGTCGGACAGGGCTGGAAACACCATATATTTT. Amino acid sequence: CASSSDRAGNTIYF.

The V gene is TRBV11-3, the J gene TRBJ1-5; 11 bases line up with TRBD1. V lost 3 bases to trimming and J lost 6 bases; unmatched junction nucleotides: 4. Germline V lookup: CDR1 SGHNT, CDR2 YENEEA. The CDR3 consists of 15 residues. The CDR3 loop reads CASSFRTGGGQPQHF. The CDR3 region has the DNA TGTGCCAGCAGCTTCCGGACAGGGGGCGGTCAGCCCCAGCATTTT.